The TCR beta chain under discussion was sequenced for a study of blood T cell repertoires in COVID-19. Across the study: The United States, Italy and Spain were the sources of the acute and convalescent COVID-19 samples. Sources were T cells, B-cell-depleted T cells, or PBMCs; the material itself was cDNA or gDNA.

The table came from immunoSEQ multiplex PCR; TCRdb's copy has only in-frame clones and leaves some out. This sample has fewer than 300,000 clones, with approximately 87% found just once. The CDR3 length is 14 residues. Germline lookup yields CDR1 LNHDA and CDR2 SQIVND (reference sequence). V lost 7 bases, J lost 6 bases, and 16 bases lay in between. The clonotype originates from a woman aged 25 to 39 with COVID-19, enrolled during active disease. Sequenced input: peripheral blood. The genes are TRBV19 and TRBJ1-5; D is perhaps TRBD1 (5 bases). CDR3 sequence (DNA): TGTGCCAGTAAGGAGGGGTCAGGGCCTCAGCCCCAGCATTTT. As protein: CASKEGSGPQPQHF.